This TCR beta chain emerged from a study of T cells expressing NK-cell markers. Study at large: Just one sequenced donor of eight was HCMV-seronegative, while seven were seropositive. Study outcomes and limitations: In a group of about six donors, dominant NKG2C+ clonotypes represented about 1.0-7.5% of CD8+ T cells. In four donors, these clonotypes also led the CD3+CD56-NKG2C+ fraction.

TCRdb re-called the 5' RACE reads and shows each CDR3 protein once, DNA omitted. The record lists about 410,000 distinct CDR3 sequences, of which the ten most abundant hold roughly 10%. Comment on this clonotype: Antigen unknown.

The CDR3 consists of 15 residues. Germline CDR1 SGHRS, CDR2 YFSETQ. The sequence derives from a woman aged 45-65 years in good health. The chain uses TRBV5-1 and TRBJ1-1; TCRdb designates TRBD1, a call that cannot be tested without DNA. Material for sequencing was blood T cells: a sorted CD56 or NKG2C T cell subset, CD4+ or CD8+ T cells, or bulk PBMC T cells (not recorded which). The CDR3: CASSLAQGARGEAFF.